Shown below are 2 T cell receptor beta chains from a single sample sequenced in a study of shared clonotypes between healthy human individuals (dated by TCRdb to between 2020 and 2021). The library was obtained by the immunoSEQ multiplex PCR assay. Sourced from immuneACCESS, this table was stored by TCRdb with only in-frame sequences that have V and J called. A share of the clones is absent; for the studies checked, an unresolved V gene accounts for under half, and the remainder has no known explanation. The sample table shows hundreds of thousands of clones, and more than 70% are seen once. Approximately 1.8% of the sample comes from the top ten. Sample: memory CD4+ T cells sorted from blood. In the paper's terms, the cell subset or site label means: CD45RA-negative fraction. These receptor sequences come from a woman in her twenties or thirties in good health.

This clone was counted ten times or more. The chain joins TRBV10-3 to TRBJ2-1; 9 bases line up with TRBD2. Germline assignment: CDR1 ENHRY and CDR2 SYGVKD. J gave up 5 bases and V 4 bases, and 12 bases lay outside the gene matches. The CDR3 loop spans 17 amino acids. The DNA of the CDR3 is TGTGCCATCAGTGCGTCAGGGCAGGGCGGGAGGGACAATGAGCAGTTCTTC. Residues: CAISASGQGGRDNEQFF.

The DNA for the CDR3 is TGTGCCAGCAGCGGGACAGAACGAGGGTATGGCTACACCTTC. As protein: CASSGTERGYGYTF. The V gene is TRBV6-6, the J gene TRBJ1-2; 7 bases agree with TRBD1. Germline CDR1 reads MNHNY; CDR2 reads SVGAGI (reference sequence). This CDR3 is 14 amino acids long. The junction had 9 bases not matched to a gene; V was cut back by 6 bases and J by 5 bases.